The 7 T cell receptor beta chains given below trace back to one sample, sequenced in a study of shared clonotypes between healthy human individuals (dated by TCRdb to 2018 to 2021). Library method: the immunoSEQ multiplex PCR assay. Here the immuneACCESS table is served through TCRdb, limited to in-frame sequences with V and J called. Missing clones are a known gap in these copies; in checked studies unresolved V genes cover under half, and the rest lacks a known reason. Across this sample there are millions of clones, with about 95% seen only once. 1% to 1.3% of the sample goes to the ten largest clones. CD8 naive samples were CD45RO-negative cells positively selected for CCR7, giving a CD45RA+CCR7+ population that excluded TemRA cells. Sequenced input: naive CD8+ T cells sorted from blood. Reading the label with the study, this specimen's cell subset or site is: CD45RA+CCR7+. These receptors all stem from a man in his late teens or twenties in good health.

This chain connects TRBV28 to TRBJ2-1, with TRBD1 matching over 10 bases. CDR3 length: 15 residues. The germline gives CDR1 MDHEN, CDR2 SYDVKM. V shed 6 bases and J 7 bases; nucleotides not matched to a gene: 9. CDR3 in amino acids: CASSPRDRGTNEQFF. The CDR3 bases are TGTGCCAGCAGCCCCCGGGACAGGGGAACGAATGAGCAGTTCTTC.

V usage is TRBV9 and J usage is TRBJ2-5, with 13 bases lining up with TRBD2. The CDR3 spans 16 residues. V was pared by 0 bases and J by 4 bases, with 3 bases of the junction left unmatched. Germline assignment: CDR1 SGDLS and CDR2 YYNGEE. The CDR3 sequence is CASSVGLAGGTETQYF. The CDR3 DNA reads TGTGCCAGCAGCGTAGGACTAGCGGGGGGCACAGAGACCCAGTACTTC.

The CDR3 nucleotides read TGCAGCGTTGAGGGGACCGGGGGCGGGTCCTACGAGCAGTACTTC. Protein: CSVEGTGGGSYEQYF. The J gene is TRBJ2-7, the V gene TRBV29-1; D may be TRBD1 or TRBD2 (6 bases each). The V end was cut by 3 bases, the J end by 1 base, with 16 bases between. CDR1 and CDR2 (germline): SQVTM, ANQGSEA. The CDR3 consists of 15 residues.

The V call is TRBV7-8, the J call TRBJ2-7; D not certain. The CDR3 sequence is 12 residues long. Germline lookup yields CDR1 SGHVS and CDR2 FQNEAQ. Trimming pared 5 bases from V and 2 bases from J, leaving 7 bases between. The CDR3 here is CASSQYPYEQYF. The CDR3 nucleotides are TGTGCCAGCAGCCAATATCCCTACGAGCAGTACTTC.

The chain couples TRBV7-2 to TRBJ2-7; D might be TRBD2 (6 bases). The V end lost 3 bases, the J end lost 6 bases, and 6 bases lay between the germline ends. The germline gives CDR1 SGHTA, CDR2 FQGNSA. The CDR3 is 11 residues long. The CDR3 sequence is CASSFSGEQYF. The CDR3 DNA is TGTGCCAGCAGCTTTAGCGGCGAGCAGTACTTC.

The chain combines TRBV27 with TRBJ2-7, with TRBD2 matching 9 bases. The V gene end was trimmed by 2 bases and the J gene end by 6 bases; junction bases not matched to a gene: 5. Germline assignment: CDR1 MNHEY and CDR2 SMNVEV (reference sequence). The CDR3 is 14 residues long. The CDR3 DNA is TGTGCCAGCAGTTTAGGTCTAGCGGGGCGCGAGCAGTACTTC. Protein product: CASSLGLAGREQYF.

A word on this clone: At the DNA level, this CDR3 is encoded by other sequences in the same sample as well. V and J are TRBV6-1 and TRBJ1-2; D perhaps matches TRBD1 (6 bases). Germline CDR1 and CDR2: MNHNS and SASEGT. Trimming stripped 1 base from V and 1 base from J, with 7 bases between. The CDR3 totals 14 residues. Here the CDR3 DNA reads TGTGCCAGCAGTGAAGGGACAGTTAACTATGGCTACACCTTC. Translated: CASSEGTVNYGYTF.